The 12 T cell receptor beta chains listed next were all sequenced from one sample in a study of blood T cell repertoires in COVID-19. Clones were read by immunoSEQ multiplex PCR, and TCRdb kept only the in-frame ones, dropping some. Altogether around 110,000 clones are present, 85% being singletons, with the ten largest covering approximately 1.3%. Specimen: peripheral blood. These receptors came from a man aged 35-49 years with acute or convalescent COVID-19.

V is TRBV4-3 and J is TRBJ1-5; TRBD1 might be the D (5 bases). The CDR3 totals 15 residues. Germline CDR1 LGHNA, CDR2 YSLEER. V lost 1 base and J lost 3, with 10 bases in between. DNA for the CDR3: TGCGCCAGCAGCCAAGGGGCAGGGCCCAATCAGCCCCAGCATTTT. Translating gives CASSQGAGPNQPQHF.

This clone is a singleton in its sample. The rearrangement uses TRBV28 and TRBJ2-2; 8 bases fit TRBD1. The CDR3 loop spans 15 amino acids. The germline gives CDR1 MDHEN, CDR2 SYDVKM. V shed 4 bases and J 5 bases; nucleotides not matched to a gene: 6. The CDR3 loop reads CASSSTGELTGELFF. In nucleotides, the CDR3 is TGTGCCAGCAGTTCGACAGGGGAGTTGACCGGGGAGCTGTTTTTT. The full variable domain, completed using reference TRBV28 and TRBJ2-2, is DVKVTQSSRYLVKRTGEKVFLECVQDMDHENMFWYRQDPGLGLRLIYFSYDVKMKEKGDIPEGYSVSREKKERFSLILESASTNQTSMYLCASSSTGELTGELFFGEGSRLTVL.

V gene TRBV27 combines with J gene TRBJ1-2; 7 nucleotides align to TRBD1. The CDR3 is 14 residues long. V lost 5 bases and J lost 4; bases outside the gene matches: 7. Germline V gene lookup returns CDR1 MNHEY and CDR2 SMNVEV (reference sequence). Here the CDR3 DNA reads TGTGCCAGCAGTCCGACAGGGCCAGCCTATGGCTACACCTTC. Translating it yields CASSPTGPAYGYTF.

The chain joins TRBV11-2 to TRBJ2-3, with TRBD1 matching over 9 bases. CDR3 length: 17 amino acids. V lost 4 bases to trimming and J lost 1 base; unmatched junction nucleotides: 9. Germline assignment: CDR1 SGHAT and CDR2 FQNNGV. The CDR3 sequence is CASSSSPNRGRTDTQYF. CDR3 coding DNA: TGTGCCAGCAGCTCCTCGCCCAACAGGGGGCGCACAGATACGCAGTATTTT.

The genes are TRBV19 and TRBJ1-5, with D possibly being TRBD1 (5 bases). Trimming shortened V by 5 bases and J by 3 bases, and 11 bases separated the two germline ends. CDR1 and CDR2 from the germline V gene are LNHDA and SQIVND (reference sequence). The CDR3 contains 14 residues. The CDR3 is CASSPRQNNQPQHF. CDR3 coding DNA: TGTGCCAGTAGTCCCCGACAGAACAATCAGCCCCAGCATTTT. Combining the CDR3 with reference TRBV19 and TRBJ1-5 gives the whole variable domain DGGITQSPKYLFRKEGQNVTLSCEQNLNHDAMYWYRQDPGQGLRLIYYSQIVNDFQKGDIAEGYSVSREKKESFPLTVTSAQKNPTAFYLCASSPRQNNQPQHFGDGTRLSIL.

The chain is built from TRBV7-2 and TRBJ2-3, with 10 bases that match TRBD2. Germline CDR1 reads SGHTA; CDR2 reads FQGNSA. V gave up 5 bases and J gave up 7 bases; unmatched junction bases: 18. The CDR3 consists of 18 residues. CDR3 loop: CASSRLQGGSSGSHTQYF. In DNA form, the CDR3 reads TGTGCCAGCAGCCGCTTACAGGGCGGCTCTAGCGGGAGCCATACGCAGTATTTT.

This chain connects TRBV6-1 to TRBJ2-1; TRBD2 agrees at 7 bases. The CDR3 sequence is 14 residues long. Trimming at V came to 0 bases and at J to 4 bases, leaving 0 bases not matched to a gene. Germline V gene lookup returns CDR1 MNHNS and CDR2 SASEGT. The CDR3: CASSEAGGYNEQFF. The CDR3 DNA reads TGTGCCAGCAGTGAAGCGGGAGGGTACAATGAGCAGTTCTTC.

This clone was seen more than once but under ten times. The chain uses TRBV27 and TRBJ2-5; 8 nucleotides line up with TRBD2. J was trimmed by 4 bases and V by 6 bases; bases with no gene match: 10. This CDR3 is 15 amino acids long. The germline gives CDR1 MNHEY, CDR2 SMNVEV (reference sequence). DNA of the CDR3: TGTGCCAGCAGCTCAACCGGGACTAGTCGAGAGACCCAGTACTTC. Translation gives CASSSTGTSRETQYF.

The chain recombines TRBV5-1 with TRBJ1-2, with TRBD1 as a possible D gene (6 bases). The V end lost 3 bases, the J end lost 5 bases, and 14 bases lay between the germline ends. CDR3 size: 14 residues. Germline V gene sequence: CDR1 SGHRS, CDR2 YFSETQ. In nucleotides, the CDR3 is TGCGCCAGCAGCTCCCAGGGGCCGAATTATGGCTACACCTTC. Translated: CASSSQGPNYGYTF. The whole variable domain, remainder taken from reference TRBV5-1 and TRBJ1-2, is KAGVTQTPRYLIKTRGQQVTLSCSPISGHRSVSWYQQTPGQGLQFLFEYFSETQRNKGNFPGRFSGRQFSNSRSEMNVSTLELGDSALYLCASSSQGPNYGYTFGSGTRLTVV.

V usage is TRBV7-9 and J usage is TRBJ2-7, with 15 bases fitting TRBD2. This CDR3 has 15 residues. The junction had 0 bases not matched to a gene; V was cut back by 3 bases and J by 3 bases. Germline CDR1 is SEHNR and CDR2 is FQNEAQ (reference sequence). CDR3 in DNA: TGTGCCAGCAGCTTGGGACTAGCGGGGGGCTACGAGCAGTACTTC. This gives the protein CASSLGLAGGYEQYF.

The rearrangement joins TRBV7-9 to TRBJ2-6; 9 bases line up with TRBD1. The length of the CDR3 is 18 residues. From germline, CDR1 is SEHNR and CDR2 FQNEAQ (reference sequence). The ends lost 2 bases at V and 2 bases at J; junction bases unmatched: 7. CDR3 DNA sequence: TGTGCCAGCAGCTTACCCGGGACAGGGTCCCCTGGGGCCAACGTCCTGACTTTC. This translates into CASSLPGTGSPGANVLTF.

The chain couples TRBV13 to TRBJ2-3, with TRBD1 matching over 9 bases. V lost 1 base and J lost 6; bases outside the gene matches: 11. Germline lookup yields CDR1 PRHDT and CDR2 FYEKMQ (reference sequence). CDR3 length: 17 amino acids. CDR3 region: CASSLAPGQGVPDTQYF. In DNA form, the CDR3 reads TGTGCCAGCAGCTTAGCCCCGGGACAGGGCGTCCCGGATACGCAGTATTTT.